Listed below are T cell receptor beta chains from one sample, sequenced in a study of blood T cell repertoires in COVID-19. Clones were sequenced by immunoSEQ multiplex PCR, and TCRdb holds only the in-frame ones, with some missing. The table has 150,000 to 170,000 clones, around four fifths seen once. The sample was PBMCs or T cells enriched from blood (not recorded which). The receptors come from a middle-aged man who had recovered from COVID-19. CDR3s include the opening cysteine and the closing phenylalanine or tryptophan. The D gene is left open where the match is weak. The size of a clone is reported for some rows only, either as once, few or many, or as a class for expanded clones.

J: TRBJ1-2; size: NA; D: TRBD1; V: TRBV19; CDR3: CASSPTGGGYGYTF; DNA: TGTGCCAGTAGCCCGACAGGGGGGGGGTATGGCTACACCTTC
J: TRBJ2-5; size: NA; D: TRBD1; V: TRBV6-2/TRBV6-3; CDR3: CASSRGSRGRQETQYF; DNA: TGTGCCAGCAGTCGCGGTTCGAGGGGGCGACAAGAGACCCAGTACTTC
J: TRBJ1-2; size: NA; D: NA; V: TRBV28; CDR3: CASRGHLVNYGYTF; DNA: TGTGCCAGCAGGGGACACCTTGTTAACTATGGCTACACCTTC
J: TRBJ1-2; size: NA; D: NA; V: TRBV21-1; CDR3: CASLGLATGDGYTF; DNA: TGTGCCAGCTTAGGGCTAGCCACAGGGGACGGCTACACCTTC
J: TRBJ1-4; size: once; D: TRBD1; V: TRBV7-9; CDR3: CASSLAGSGGHEKLFF; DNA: TGTGCCAGCAGCTTAGCGGGGTCAGGGGGCCATGAAAAACTGTTTTTT
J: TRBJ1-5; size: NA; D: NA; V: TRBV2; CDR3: CASSAPGNQPQHF; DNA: TGTGCCAGCAGTGCCCCGGGCAATCAGCCCCAGCATTTT
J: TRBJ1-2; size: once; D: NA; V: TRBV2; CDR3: CASSEAPRGYTF; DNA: TGTGCCAGCAGTGAGGCCCCCAGGGGCTACACCTTC
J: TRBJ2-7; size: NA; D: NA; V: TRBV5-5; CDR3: CASSLAPQEEYF; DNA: TGTGCCAGCAGCTTGGCCCCTCAAGAGGAGTACTTC
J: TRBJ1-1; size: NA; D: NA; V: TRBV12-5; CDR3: CASGLNMGQNTEAFF; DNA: TGTGCTAGTGGTCTGAATATGGGCCAGAACACTGAAGCTTTCTTT
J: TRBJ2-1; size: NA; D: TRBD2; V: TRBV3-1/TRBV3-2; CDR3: CASSAGLAGNNEQFF; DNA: TGTGCCAGCAGCGCGGGACTAGCGGGTAACAATGAGCAGTTCTTC
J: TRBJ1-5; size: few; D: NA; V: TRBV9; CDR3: CASSVGPNSNQPQHF; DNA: TGTGCCAGCAGCGTAGGCCCTAATAGCAATCAGCCCCAGCATTTT
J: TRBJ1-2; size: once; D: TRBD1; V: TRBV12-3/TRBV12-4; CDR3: CASSNRGYYGYTF; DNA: TGTGCCAGCAGTAACAGGGGGTACTATGGCTACACCTTC
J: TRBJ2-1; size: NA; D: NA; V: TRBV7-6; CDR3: CASSPSGGDYNEQFF; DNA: TGTGCCAGCAGCCCTAGTGGCGGGGACTACAATGAGCAGTTCTTC
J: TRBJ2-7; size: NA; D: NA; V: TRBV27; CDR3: CASSSTPPYEQYF; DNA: TGTGCCAGCAGTAGCACCCCCCCCTACGAGCAGTACTTC
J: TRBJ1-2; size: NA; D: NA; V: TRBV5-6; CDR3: CASRSGTLYGYTF; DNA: TGTGCCAGCCGATCCGGGACTCTCTATGGCTACACCTTC
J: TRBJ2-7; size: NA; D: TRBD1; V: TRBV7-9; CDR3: CASSLRGQGGEQYF; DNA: TGTGCCAGCAGCTTACGAGGACAGGGGGGCGAGCAGTACTTC
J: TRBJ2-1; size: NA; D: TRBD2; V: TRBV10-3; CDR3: CAISPGLATINNEQFF; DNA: TGTGCCATCAGTCCGGGACTAGCGACTATTAACAATGAGCAGTTCTTC
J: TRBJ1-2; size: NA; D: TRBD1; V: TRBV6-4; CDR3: CASRTGTGIGYTF; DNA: TGTGCCAGCAGGACCGGGACAGGGATTGGCTACACCTTC
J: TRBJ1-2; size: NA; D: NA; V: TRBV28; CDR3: CASRKPGQASNYGYTF; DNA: TGTGCCAGCAGAAAACCGGGACAAGCTTCTAACTATGGCTACACCTTC
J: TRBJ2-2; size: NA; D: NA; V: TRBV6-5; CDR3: CASMRDTGELFF; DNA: TGTGCCAGCATGCGGGATACCGGGGAGCTGTTTTTT
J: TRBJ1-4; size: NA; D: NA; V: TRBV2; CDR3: CASSELGQVNEKLFF; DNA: TGTGCCAGCAGTGAACTGGGACAAGTCAATGAAAAACTGTTTTTT
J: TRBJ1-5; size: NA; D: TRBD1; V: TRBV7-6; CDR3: CASSTHRGPSNQPQHF; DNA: TGTGCCAGCAGCACACACAGGGGCCCCTCCAATCAGCCCCAGCATTTT
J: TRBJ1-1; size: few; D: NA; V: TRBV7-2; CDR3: CASSLLPGGTEAFF; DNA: TGTGCCAGCAGCCTTTTGCCCGGGGGCACTGAAGCTTTCTTT